These T cell receptor beta chains were read from a single sample in a study of T cell responses to AZD1222 COVID-19 vaccine. Using immunoSEQ multiplex PCR, the repertoire was profiled, and TCRdb retains in-frame clones only, with some absent. The sample shows some 150,000 clones, approximately 90% of them seen only once. The sequencing here drew on peripheral blood, taken on day 0 of AZD1222 vaccination. The receptors here all came from an adult in good health. The CDR3 runs from the conserved cysteine through the conserved F or W. Each record gives: J gene, clone size, V gene, D gene, CDR3 protein, CDR3 DNA. A D gene is named only where the DNA matches it firmly. Rows may omit the clone size; those that give it use once, few, many or a size class.

TRBJ2-7 | few | TRBV4-3 | NA | CASSHRSSPEQYF | TGCGCCAGCAGCCACCGTAGCAGCCCCGAGCAGTACTTC
TRBJ1-1 | once | TRBV23-1 | TRBD1 | CASGYRQGEAFF | TGCGCCAGCGGATACCGACAGGGTGAAGCTTTCTTT
TRBJ2-3 | NA | TRBV5-1 | TRBD2 | CASSWGTSKDTQYF | TGCGCCAGCAGCTGGGGGACTAGCAAGGATACGCAGTATTTT
TRBJ1-5 | NA | TRBV5-1 | NA | CASSLGKDRTGSRNQPQHF | TGCGCCAGCAGCTTGGGTAAAGACCGCACAGGGTCAAGAAATCAGCCCCAGCATTTT
TRBJ2-3 | NA | TRBV5-1 | TRBD2 | CASSTDGTTSDTQYF | TGCGCCAGCAGCACGGATGGGACTACCTCAGATACGCAGTATTTT
TRBJ1-6 | NA | TRBV27 | TRBD1 | CASSSVPRDSINSPLHF | TGTGCCAGCAGTTCAGTGCCCCGGGACAGTATAAATTCACCCCTCCACTTT
TRBJ2-3 | NA | TRBV9 | NA | CASSITGGNTDTQYF | TGTGCCAGCAGCATTACCGGGGGTAACACAGATACGCAGTATTTT
TRBJ1-1 | NA | TRBV2 | TRBD1 | CASSPRQGAAEAFF | TGTGCCAGCAGTCCTCGCCAGGGGGCGGCTGAAGCTTTCTTT
TRBJ2-3 | once | TRBV28 | NA | CASALVGDTQYF | TGTGCCAGCGCCCTGGTGGGAGATACGCAGTATTTT
TRBJ1-1 | NA | TRBV18 | NA | CASSPRQNTEAFF | TGTGCCAGCTCGCCGAGACAGAACACTGAAGCTTTCTTT
TRBJ1-1 | NA | TRBV11-2 | TRBD1 | CASSLGTGSWDTEAFF | TGTGCCAGCAGCTTAGGGACAGGGAGTTGGGACACTGAAGCTTTCTTT
TRBJ2-5 | NA | TRBV15 | NA | CATSTPGTWETQYF | TGTGCCACCAGCACTCCCGGGACTTGGGAGACCCAGTACTTC
TRBJ2-7 | NA | TRBV3-1/TRBV3-2 | TRBD2 | CASSLRGLANPYEQYF | TGTGCCAGCAGCCTTAGGGGACTAGCGAATCCATACGAGCAGTACTTC
TRBJ2-3 | NA | TRBV9 | NA | CASSVGGGRGDTQYF | TGTGCCAGCAGCGTAGGTGGCGGAAGGGGGGATACGCAGTATTTT
TRBJ1-1 | once | TRBV5-4 | NA | CASSLERGTEAFF | TGTGCCAGCAGCCTGGAGAGGGGGACTGAAGCTTTCTTT